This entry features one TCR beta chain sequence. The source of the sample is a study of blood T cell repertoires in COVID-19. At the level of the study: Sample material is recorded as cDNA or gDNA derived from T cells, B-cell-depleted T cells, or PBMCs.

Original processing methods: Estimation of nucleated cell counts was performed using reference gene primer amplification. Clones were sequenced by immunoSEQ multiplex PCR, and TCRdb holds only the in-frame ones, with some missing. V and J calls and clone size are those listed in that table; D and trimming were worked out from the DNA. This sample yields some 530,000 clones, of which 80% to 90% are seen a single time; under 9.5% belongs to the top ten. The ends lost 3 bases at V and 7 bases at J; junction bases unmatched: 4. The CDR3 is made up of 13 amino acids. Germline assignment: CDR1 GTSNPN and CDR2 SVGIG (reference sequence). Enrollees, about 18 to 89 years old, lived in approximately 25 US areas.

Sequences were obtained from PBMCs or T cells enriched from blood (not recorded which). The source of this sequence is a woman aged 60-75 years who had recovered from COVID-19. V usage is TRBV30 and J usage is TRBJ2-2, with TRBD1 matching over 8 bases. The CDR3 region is CAWRGQGHGELFF. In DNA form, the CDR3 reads TGTGCCTGGAGAGGACAGGGTCACGGGGAGCTGTTTTTT.